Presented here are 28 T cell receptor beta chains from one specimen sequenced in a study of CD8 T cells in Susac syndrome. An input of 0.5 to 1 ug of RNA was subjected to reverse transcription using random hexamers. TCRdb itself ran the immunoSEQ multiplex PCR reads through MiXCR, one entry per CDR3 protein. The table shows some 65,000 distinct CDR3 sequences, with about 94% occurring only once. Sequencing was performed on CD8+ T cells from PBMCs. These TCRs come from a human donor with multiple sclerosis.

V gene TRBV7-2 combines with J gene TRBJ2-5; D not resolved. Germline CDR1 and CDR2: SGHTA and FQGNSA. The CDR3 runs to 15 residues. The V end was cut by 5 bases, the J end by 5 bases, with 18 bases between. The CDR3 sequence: CASSQDPRSEETQYF. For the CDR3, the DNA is TGTGCCAGCAGCCAAGACCCCAGATCCGAGGAGACCCAGTACTTC.

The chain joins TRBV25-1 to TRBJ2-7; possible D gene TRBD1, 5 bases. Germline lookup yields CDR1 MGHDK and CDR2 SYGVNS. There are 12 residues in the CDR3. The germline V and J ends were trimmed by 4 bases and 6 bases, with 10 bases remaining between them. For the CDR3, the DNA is TGTGCCAGCAGTGGGGGCTCTATCGAGCAGTACTTC. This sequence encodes CASSGGSIEQYF.

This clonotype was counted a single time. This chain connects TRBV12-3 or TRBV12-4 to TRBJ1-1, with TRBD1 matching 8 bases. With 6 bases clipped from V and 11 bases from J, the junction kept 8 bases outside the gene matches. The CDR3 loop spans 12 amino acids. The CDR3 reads CASRPGQELAFF. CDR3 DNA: TGTGCCAGCAGACCGGGACAGGAGTTGGCTTTCTTT.

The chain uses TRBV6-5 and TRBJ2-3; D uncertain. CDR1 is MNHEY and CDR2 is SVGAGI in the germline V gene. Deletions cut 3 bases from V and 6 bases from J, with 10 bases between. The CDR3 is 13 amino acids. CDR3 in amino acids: CASSYQLGDTQYF. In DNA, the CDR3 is TGTGCCAGCAGTTATCAGTTAGGGGATACGCAGTATTTT.

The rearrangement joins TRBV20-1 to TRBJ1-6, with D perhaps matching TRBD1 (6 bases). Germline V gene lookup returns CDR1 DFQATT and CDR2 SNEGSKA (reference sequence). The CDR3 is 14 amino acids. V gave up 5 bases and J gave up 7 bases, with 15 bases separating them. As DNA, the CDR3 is TGCAGTGCTCACCCGGACCAGGGGAATTCACCCCTCCACTTT. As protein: CSAHPDQGNSPLHF.

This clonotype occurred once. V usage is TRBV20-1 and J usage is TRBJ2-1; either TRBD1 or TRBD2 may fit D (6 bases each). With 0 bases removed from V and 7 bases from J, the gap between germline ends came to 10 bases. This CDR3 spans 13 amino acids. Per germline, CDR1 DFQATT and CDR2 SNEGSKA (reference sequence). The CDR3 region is CSARDLGGNEQFF. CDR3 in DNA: TGCAGTGCTAGAGACCTAGGGGGGAATGAGCAGTTCTTC.

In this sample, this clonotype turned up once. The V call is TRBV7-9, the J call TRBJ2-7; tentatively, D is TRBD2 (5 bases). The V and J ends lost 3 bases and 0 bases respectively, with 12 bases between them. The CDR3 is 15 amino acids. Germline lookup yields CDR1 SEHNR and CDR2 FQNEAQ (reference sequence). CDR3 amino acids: CASSFSSESSYEQYF. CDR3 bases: TGTGCCAGCAGCTTTAGTAGCGAAAGCTCCTACGAGCAGTACTTC.

CDR3 protein: CASSTLDRDRDDEQYF. The CDR3 nucleotides read TGTGCCAGCAGCACGCTAGACCGGGACAGGGATGACGAGCAGTACTTC. V gene TRBV21-1 combines with J gene TRBJ2-7; the D call TRBD1 from the table was never checked on the DNA. TRBV21-1 is a pseudogene locus. The CDR3 loop spans 16 amino acids.

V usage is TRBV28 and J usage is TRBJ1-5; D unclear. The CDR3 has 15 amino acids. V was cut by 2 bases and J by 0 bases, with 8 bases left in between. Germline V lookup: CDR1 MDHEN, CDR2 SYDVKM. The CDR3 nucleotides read TGTGCCAGCAGTTTAAGCCCTTATAGCAATCAGCCCCAGCATTTT. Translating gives CASSLSPYSNQPQHF.

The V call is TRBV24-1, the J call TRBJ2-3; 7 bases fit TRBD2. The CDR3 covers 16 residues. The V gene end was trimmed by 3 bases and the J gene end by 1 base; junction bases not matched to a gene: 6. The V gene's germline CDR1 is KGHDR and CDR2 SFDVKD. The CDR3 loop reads CATSDRRGFRTDTQYF. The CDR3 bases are TGTGCCACCAGTGATAGGCGGGGGTTCCGCACAGATACGCAGTATTTT.

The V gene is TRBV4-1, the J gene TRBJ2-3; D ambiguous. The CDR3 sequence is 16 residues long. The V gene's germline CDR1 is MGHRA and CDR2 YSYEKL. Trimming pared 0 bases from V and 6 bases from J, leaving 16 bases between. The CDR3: CASSQDIYRSRDTQYF. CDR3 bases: TGCGCCAGCAGCCAAGATATATATCGGTCGAGGGATACGCAGTATTTT.

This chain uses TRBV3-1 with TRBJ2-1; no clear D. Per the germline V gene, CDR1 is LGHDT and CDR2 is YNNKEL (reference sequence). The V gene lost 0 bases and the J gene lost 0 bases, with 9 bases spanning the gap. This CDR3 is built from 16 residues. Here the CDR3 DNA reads TGTGCCAGCAGCCAAGATTTGGCATCCTCCTACAATGAGCAGTTCTTC. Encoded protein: CASSQDLASSYNEQFF.

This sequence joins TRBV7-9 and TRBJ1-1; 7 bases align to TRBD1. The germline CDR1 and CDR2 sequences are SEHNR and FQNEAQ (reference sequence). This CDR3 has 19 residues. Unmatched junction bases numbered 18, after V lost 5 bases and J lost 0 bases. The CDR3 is CASSRSVGGGGPMNTEAFF. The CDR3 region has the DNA TGTGCCAGCAGCCGATCCGTGGGAGGAGGGGGCCCTATGAACACTGAAGCTTTCTTT.

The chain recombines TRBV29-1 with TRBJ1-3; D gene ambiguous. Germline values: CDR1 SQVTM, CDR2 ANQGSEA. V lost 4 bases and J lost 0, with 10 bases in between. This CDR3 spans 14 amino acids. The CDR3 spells CSVVDGSSGNTIYF. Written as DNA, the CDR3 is TGCAGCGTTGTAGACGGAAGCTCTGGAAACACCATATATTTT.

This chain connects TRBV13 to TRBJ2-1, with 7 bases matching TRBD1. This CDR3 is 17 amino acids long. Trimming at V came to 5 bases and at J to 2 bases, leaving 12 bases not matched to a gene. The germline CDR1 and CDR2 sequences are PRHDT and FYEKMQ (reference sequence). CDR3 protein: CASSPTGQPEPYNEQFF. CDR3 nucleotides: TGTGCCAGCAGCCCTACGGGACAGCCCGAACCCTACAATGAGCAGTTCTTC.

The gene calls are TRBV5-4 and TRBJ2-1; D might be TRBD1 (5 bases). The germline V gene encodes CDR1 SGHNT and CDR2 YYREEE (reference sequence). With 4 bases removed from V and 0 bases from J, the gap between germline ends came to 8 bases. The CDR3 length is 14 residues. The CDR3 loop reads CASSPGNSYNEQFF. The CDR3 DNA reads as TGTGCCAGCAGCCCAGGGAACTCCTACAATGAGCAGTTCTTC.

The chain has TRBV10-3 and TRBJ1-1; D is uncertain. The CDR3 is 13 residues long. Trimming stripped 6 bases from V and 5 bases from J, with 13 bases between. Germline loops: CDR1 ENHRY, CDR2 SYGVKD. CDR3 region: CAISLGPRTEAFF. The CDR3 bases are TGTGCCATCAGCCTCGGCCCTCGGACTGAAGCTTTCTTT.

The CDR3 DNA is TGTGCCAGCAGCGTACTAGCGGGAGTAGCAGATACGCAGTATTTT. It specifies CASSVLAGVADTQYF. V gene TRBV9 combines with J gene TRBJ2-3; 10 bases fit TRBD2. With 1 base clipped from V and 4 bases from J, the junction kept 3 bases outside the gene matches. Per germline, CDR1 SGDLS and CDR2 YYNGEE. This CDR3 has 15 residues.

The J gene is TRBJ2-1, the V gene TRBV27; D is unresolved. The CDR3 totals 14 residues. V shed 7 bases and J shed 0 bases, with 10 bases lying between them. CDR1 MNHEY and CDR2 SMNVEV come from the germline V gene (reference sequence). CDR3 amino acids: CASTSGSSYNEQFF. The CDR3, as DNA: TGTGCCAGCACTTCGGGTAGCTCCTACAATGAGCAGTTCTTC.

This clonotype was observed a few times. CDR3 residues: CASSTPGEQYF. CDR3 bases: TGTGCCAGCAGCACCCCTGGGGAGCAGTACTTC. V gene TRBV9 combines with J gene TRBJ2-7; D ambiguous. V lost 4 bases and J lost 7, with 9 bases in between. CDR3 length: 11 residues. Germline CDR1 reads SGDLS; CDR2 reads YYNGEE. The entire variable domain, with the rest obtained from reference TRBV9 and TRBJ2-7, is as follows: DSGVTQTPKHLITATGQRVTLRCSPRSGDLSVYWYQQSLDQGLQFLIQYYNGEERAKGNILERFSAQQFPDLHSELNLSSLELGDSALYFCASSTPGEQYFGPGTRLTVT.

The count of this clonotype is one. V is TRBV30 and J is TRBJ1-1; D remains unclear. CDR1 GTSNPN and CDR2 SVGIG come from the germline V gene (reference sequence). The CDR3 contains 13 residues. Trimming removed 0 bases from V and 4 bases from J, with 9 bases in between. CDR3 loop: CAWSVEGATEAFF. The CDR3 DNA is TGTGCCTGGAGTGTTGAGGGAGCCACTGAAGCTTTCTTT.

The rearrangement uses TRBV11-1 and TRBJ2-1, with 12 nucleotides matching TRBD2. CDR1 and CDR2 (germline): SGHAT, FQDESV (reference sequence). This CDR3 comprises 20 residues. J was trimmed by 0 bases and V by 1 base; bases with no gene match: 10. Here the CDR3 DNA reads TGTGCCAGCAGCTTAGACCCCCTAGCGGGAGGGCCGATCTCCTACAATGAGCAGTTCTTC. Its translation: CASSLDPLAGGPISYNEQFF.

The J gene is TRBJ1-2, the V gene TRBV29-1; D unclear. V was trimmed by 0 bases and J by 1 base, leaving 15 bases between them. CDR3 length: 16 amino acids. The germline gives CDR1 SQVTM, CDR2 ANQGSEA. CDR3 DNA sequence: TGCAGCGTTGAAGATCAGGCAGGTCCTCTTAACTATGGCTACACCTTC. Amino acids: CSVEDQAGPLNYGYTF.

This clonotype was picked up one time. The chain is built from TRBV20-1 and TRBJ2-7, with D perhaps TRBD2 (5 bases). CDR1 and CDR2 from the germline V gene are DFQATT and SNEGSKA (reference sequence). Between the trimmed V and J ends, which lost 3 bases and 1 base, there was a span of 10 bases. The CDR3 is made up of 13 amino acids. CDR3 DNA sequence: TGCAGTGCTAGGACCGCGGGTTCCTACGAGCAGTACTTC. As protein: CSARTAGSYEQYF.

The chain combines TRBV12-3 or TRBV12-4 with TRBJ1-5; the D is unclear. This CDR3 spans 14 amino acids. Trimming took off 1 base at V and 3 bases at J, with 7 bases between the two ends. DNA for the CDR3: TGTGCCAGCAGTTTAGACAGTTTCAATCAGCCCCAGCATTTT. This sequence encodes CASSLDSFNQPQHF.

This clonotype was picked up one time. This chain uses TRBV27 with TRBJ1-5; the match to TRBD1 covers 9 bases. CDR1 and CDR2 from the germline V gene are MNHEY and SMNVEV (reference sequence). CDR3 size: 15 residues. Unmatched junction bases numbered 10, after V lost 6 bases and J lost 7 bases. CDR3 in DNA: TGTGCCAGCAGCGGTGGACAGGGACAGGGACAGCCCCAGCATTTT. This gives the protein CASSGGQGQGQPQHF.

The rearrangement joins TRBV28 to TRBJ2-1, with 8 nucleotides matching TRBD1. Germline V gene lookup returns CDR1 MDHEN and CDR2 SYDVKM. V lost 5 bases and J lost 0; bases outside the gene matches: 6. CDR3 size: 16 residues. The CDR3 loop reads CASSPYTGGSYNEQFF. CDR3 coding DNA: TGTGCCAGCAGTCCCTACACAGGGGGCTCCTACAATGAGCAGTTCTTC.

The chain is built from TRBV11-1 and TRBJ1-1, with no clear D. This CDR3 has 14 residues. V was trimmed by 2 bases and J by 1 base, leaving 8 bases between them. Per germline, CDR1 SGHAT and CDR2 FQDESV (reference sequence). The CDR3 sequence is CASSLSGSNTEAFF. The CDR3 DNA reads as TGTGCCAGCAGCTTATCTGGGTCGAACACTGAAGCTTTCTTT.